These 17 T cell receptor beta chains share one sample of origin, sequenced in a study of OX40 agonist ivuxolimab in advanced cancers. Libraries were constructed by the immunoSEQ multiplex PCR assay. As stored in TCRdb, this immuneACCESS dataset retains in-frame rearrangements with V and J assigned. A fraction of the clones does not appear; measured against another copy, unresolved V genes explain less than half of the discrepancy, and the remainder lacks a known reason. This sample has roughly 38,000 clones in its table, and 74% of those were observed once. Approximately 17% of the sample comes from the top ten. The sequenced sample was CD4+ or CD8+ T cells sorted from blood, obtained in a trial of the OX40 agonist ivuxolimab. The receptors here all came from an adult with an advanced solid tumor such as melanoma, head and neck, liver or kidney cancer.

This clone was observed a handful of times. The rearrangement joins TRBV6-1 to TRBJ2-2; D is perhaps TRBD1 (5 bases). V dropped 3 bases and J dropped 4 bases, with 12 bases sitting between them. Germline CDR1 reads MNHNS; CDR2 reads SASEGT. CDR3 size: 15 residues. CDR3 protein: CASSDRTLLTGELFF. CDR3 in DNA: TGTGCCAGCAGTGACCGGACACTTCTCACCGGGGAGCTGTTTTTT.

The chain joins TRBV7-9 to TRBJ1-1, with TRBD1 matching 8 bases. This CDR3 contains 14 residues. Looked up from germline, CDR1 is SEHNR and CDR2 is FQNEAQ (reference sequence). V lost 0 bases and J lost 6; bases outside the gene matches: 3. The CDR3 is CASSLAGQVPEAFF. CDR3 in DNA: TGTGCCAGCAGCTTAGCGGGACAGGTTCCTGAAGCTTTCTTT.

The chain recombines TRBV25-1 with TRBJ2-3; possibly TRBD2 for D (5 bases). CDR1 and CDR2 from the germline V gene are MGHDK and SYGVNS. The CDR3 covers 14 residues. Deletions cut 8 bases from V and 4 bases from J, with 16 bases between. In DNA, the CDR3 is TGTGCCAGCCAATATCGGGGTGAGGCAGATACGCAGTATTTT. This encodes CASQYRGEADTQYF.

The V and J genes are TRBV28 and TRBJ1-4; 7 positions agree with TRBD1. With V trimmed by 3 bases and J by 9 bases, 7 bases remained unmatched. There are 14 residues in the CDR3. Germline lookup yields CDR1 MDHEN and CDR2 SYDVKM. This CDR3 is CASSLAQGGQKLFF. Written as DNA, the CDR3 is TGTGCCAGCAGTTTGGCCCAGGGGGGGCAAAAACTGTTTTTT.

This chain uses TRBV9 with TRBJ1-6; D gene unclear. CDR3 size: 15 residues. Per the germline V gene, CDR1 is SGDLS and CDR2 is YYNGEE. Trimming took off 0 bases at V and 10 bases at J, with 14 bases between the two ends. The CDR3 spells CASSVAPSLGSPLHF. The CDR3 region has the DNA TGTGCCAGCAGCGTAGCGCCCTCCCTGGGCTCACCCCTCCACTTT. Based on the CDR3 plus reference TRBV9 and TRBJ1-6, the full variable domain is DSGVTQTPKHLITATGQRVTLRCSPRSGDLSVYWYQQSLDQGLQFLIQYYNGEERAKGNILERFSAQQFPDLHSELNLSSLELGDSALYFCASSVAPSLGSPLHFGNGTRLTVT.

This clone is a singleton in its sample. This chain uses TRBV5-1 with TRBJ2-5; the D gene is possibly TRBD1 (5 bases). The V gene's germline CDR1 is SGHRS and CDR2 YFSETQ. Trimming removed 0 bases from V and 5 bases from J, with 17 bases in between. The CDR3 is 16 residues long. The CDR3 coding sequence is TGCGCCAGCAGCTTGGTTGTGGGGCGACAGCTGGAGACCCAGTACTTC. Translated, it gives CASSLVVGRQLETQYF.

The V gene is TRBV9, the J gene TRBJ2-7; 9 nucleotides line up with TRBD1. The germline V gene has CDR1 SGDLS and CDR2 YYNGEE. V dropped 1 base and J dropped 4; count of bases not matched to a gene: 6. This CDR3 has 15 amino acids. CDR3 protein: CASSVPPGQGYEQYF. DNA for the CDR3: TGTGCCAGCAGCGTACCACCGGGACAGGGATACGAGCAGTACTTC.

This clone was recorded once. This chain joins TRBV27 and TRBJ1-6; TRBD1 matches 7 bases. This CDR3 comprises 14 residues. J gave up 7 bases and V 4 bases, and 4 bases lay outside the gene matches. Germline CDR1 is MNHEY and CDR2 is SMNVEV (reference sequence). The CDR3 sequence: CASSSAGGNSPLHF. CDR3 nucleotide sequence: TGTGCCAGCAGTTCAGCAGGGGGAAATTCACCCCTCCACTTT.

This chain joins TRBV6-1 and TRBJ1-2; D remains unclear. From germline, CDR1 is MNHNS and CDR2 SASEGT. The CDR3 extends over 15 amino acids. The V end was cut by 1 base, the J end by 2 bases, with 11 bases between. The CDR3 is CASSEVTSKNYGYTF. The CDR3 DNA follows: TGTGCCAGCAGTGAAGTAACAAGTAAAAACTATGGCTACACCTTC.

V usage is TRBV10-3 and J usage is TRBJ1-1; a weak D match, TRBD1 (6 bases). There are 14 residues in the CDR3. Germline V gene data show CDR1 as ENHRY and CDR2 as SYGVKD. The V end lost 6 bases, the J end lost 1 base, and 12 bases lay between the germline ends. In DNA form, the CDR3 reads TGTGCCATCAGCTACCGGGACAAGAACACTGAAGCTTTCTTT. Protein product: CAISYRDKNTEAFF.

V usage is TRBV7-2 and J usage is TRBJ1-2, with unresolved D. The CDR3 runs 15 residues. The V end lost 1 base, the J end lost 5 bases, and 14 bases lay between the germline ends. Germline CDR1 and CDR2: SGHTA and FQGNSA. The CDR3 DNA sequence: TGTGCCAGCAGCTTAGGAGTTAGGCAGCAGTATGGCTACACCTTC. Encoded protein: CASSLGVRQQYGYTF.

The V gene is TRBV5-1, the J gene TRBJ2-5, with 11 bases lining up with TRBD2. V shed 4 bases, J shed 1 base, and the junction held 6 bases outside the gene matches. CDR1 and CDR2 (germline): SGHRS, YFSETQ. This CDR3 is 16 amino acids long. In nucleotides, the CDR3 is TGCGCCAGCAGCATCCTAGCGGGGGGCCTCCAAGAGACCCAGTACTTC. This encodes CASSILAGGLQETQYF.

This clone came up a few times. The chain links TRBV6-6 to TRBJ1-5; 9 nucleotides align to TRBD1. This CDR3 contains 16 residues. V lost 8 bases, J lost 1 base, and 9 bases stayed unmatched. The germline V gene encodes CDR1 MNHNY and CDR2 SVGAGI (reference sequence). The CDR3 region has the DNA TGTGCCAGCGCAGGACAGGGGAGGATGAGCAATCAGCCCCAGCATTTT. Translated, it gives CASAGQGRMSNQPQHF.

This clone was seen more than once but under ten times. The V gene is TRBV11-3, the J gene TRBJ2-1; 10 bases fit TRBD2. Trimming removed 0 bases from V and 9 bases from J; junction bases left unmatched: 5. The CDR3 has 15 residues. Germline CDR1 and CDR2: SGHNT and YENEEA. This chain's CDR3 is CASSLEASGGSEQFF. For the CDR3, the DNA is TGTGCCAGCAGCTTAGAAGCTAGCGGGGGTAGTGAGCAGTTCTTC. Combining the CDR3 with reference TRBV11-3 and TRBJ2-1 gives the whole variable domain EAGVVQSPRYKIIEKKQPVAFWCNPISGHNTLYWYLQNLGQGPELLIRYENEEAVDDSQLPKDRFSAERLKGVDSTLKIQPAELGDSAVYLCASSLEASGGSEQFFGPGTRLTVL.

The chain links TRBV9 to TRBJ2-1; D unclear. This CDR3 comprises 11 residues. Germline CDR1 reads SGDLS; CDR2 reads YYNGEE. V was pared by 3 bases and J by 9 bases, with 7 bases between. The CDR3 coding sequence is TGTGCCAGCAGCGCCGACGGTGAGCAGTTCTTC. As protein: CASSADGEQFF.

This sequence joins TRBV28 and TRBJ1-5; a possible D gene is TRBD1 (5 bases). From germline, CDR1 is MDHEN and CDR2 SYDVKM. V lost 5 bases to trimming and J lost 5 bases, with 10 bases between them. CDR3 length: 13 amino acids. The CDR3 region is CASSGGGDQPQHF. CDR3 bases: TGTGCCAGCAGTGGTGGGGGGGATCAGCCCCAGCATTTT.

The CDR3 sequence is CASSFGTGNTEAFF. The CDR3, as DNA: TGTGCCAGCAGCTTCGGGACAGGGAACACTGAAGCTTTCTTT. V is TRBV7-2 and J is TRBJ1-1; 8 nucleotides align to TRBD1. The CDR3 contains 14 residues. Trimming cost V 3 bases and J 1 base; bases outside gene matches: 1. The V gene's germline CDR1 is SGHTA and CDR2 FQGNSA. Full variable domain (rest looked up from reference TRBV7-2 and TRBJ1-1): GAGVSQSPSNKVTEKGKDVELRCDPISGHTALYWYRQSLGQGLEFLIYFQGNSAPDKSGLPSDRFSAERTGGSVSTLTIQRTQQEDSAVYLCASSFGTGNTEAFFGQGTRLTVV.